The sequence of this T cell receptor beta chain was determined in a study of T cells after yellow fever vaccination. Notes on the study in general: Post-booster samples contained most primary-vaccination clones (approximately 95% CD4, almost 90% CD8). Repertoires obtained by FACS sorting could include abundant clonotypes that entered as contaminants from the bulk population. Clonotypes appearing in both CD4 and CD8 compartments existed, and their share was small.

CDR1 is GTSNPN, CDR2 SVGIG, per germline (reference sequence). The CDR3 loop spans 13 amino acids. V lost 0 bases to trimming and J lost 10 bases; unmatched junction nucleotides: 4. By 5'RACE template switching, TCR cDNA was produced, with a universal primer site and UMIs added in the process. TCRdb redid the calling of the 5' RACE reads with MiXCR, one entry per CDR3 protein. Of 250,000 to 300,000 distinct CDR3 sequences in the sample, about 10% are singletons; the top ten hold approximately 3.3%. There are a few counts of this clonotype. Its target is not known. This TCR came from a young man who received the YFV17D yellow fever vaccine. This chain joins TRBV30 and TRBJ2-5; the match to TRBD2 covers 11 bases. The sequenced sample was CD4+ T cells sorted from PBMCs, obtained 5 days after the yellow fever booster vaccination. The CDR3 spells CAWSVVTSGVQYF. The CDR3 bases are TGTGCCTGGAGTGTGGTGACTAGCGGGGTCCAGTACTTC.